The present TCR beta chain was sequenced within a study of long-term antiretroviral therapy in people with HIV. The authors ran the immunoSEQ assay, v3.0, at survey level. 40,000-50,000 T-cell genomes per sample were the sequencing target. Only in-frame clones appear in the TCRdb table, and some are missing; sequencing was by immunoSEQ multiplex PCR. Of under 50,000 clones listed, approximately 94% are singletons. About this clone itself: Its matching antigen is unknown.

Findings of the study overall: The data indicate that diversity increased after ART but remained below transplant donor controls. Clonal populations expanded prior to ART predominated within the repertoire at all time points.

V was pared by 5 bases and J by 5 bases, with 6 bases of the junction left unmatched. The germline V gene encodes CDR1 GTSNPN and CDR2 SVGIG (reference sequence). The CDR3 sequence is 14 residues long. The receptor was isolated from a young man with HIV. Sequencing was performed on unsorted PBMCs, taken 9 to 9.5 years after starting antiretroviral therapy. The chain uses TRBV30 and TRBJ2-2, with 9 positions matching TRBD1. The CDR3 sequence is CAWAPGQGTGELFF. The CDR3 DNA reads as TGTGCCTGGGCCCCGGGACAGGGAACCGGGGAGCTGTTTTTT. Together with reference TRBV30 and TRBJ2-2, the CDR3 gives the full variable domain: SQTIHQWPATLVQPVGSPLSLECTVEGTSNPNLYWYRQAAGRGLQLLFYSVGIGQISSEVPQNLSASRPQDRQFILSSKKLLLSDSGFYLCAWAPGQGTGELFFGEGSRLTVL.